Listed here is a single T cell receptor (beta chain). The target antigen is unknown. The data stem from a study of a mutant IDH1 vaccine in newly diagnosed glioma. Overall study context: Vaccine dosing followed radiotherapy by 4-6 weeks, or accompanied temozolomide cycles. Treated patients were roughly 62% male, roughly 40% female, mean age approximately 40 years. Patients got radiotherapy, temozolomide, or both beforehand, and most got both. The week-35 safety follow-up was V12, and the week-47 study end was V13.

Time point here: week 47, end of study. The vaccine gave 300 ug of a 20-mer mutant IDH1 peptide subcutaneously per dose. TCRdb's copy holds only in-frame clones and misses some; the assay was immunoSEQ multiplex PCR. The table has some 50,000 clones, approximately 64% seen once. The clonotype originates from a middle-aged man with glioma. Some clones in this sample may be carry-over from other donors' samples. The sample here was peripheral blood mononuclear cells (PBMCs), taken from a glioma patient whose treatment included an IDH1 peptide vaccine.

In DNA form, the CDR3 reads TGTGCCATCAGTGACGTAAATTCACCCCTCCACTTT. As protein: CAISDVNSPLHF. The rearrangement links TRBV10-3 to TRBJ1-6; D unresolved. Germline CDR1 reads ENHRY; CDR2 reads SYGVKD. With 3 bases removed from V and 7 bases from J, the gap between germline ends came to 4 bases. The CDR3 covers 12 residues.